This T cell receptor beta chain derives from a study of molecular identifiers for immune sequencing clone quantification (dated by TCRdb to between 2017 and 2018). The study in broad terms: For a replicate experiment, the RNA from either around 20,000 or 99,000 naive CD8 T cells was divided into five aliquots, and four of those aliquots went on to sequencing. This methods study benchmarked molecular-identifier clustering-based TCR repertoire sequencing (MIDCIRS) and TCR RNA copy counting, using CD8 T cells to do so.

With regard to this clonotype: What this receptor recognizes is not known. At one boundary the junction diverges from the germline segment, which might be a read error.

Receptor libraries were prepared by PCR. Sequenced using a NextSeq 500. Bulk TCR libraries were made following a previously described method, with the TCR primers given in Table S5. Total RNA was purified with the Qiagen AllPrep DNA/RNA kit. Reads from multiple sequencing runs of the same library were pooled before analysis. On the authors' methods: Only reads with exact TCR constant sequence were kept, trimmed to 150 nt, and grouped by their 12-nt molecular barcodes. Reads within each barcode group were sub-clustered using a 15% Levenshtein threshold, and quality-weighted consensus sequences were constructed for each RNA molecule. Non-functional sequences were excluded, and lower-count sequences lying one edit away from another sequence were also excluded. Based on fitting two negative binomial distributions, any barcode sub-cluster with under 20% of the maximum read count was discarded. In TCRdb, the public reads were trimmed at Q25 with fastp and aligned with MiXCR, with productive beta chains retained. Entries that share a CDR3 protein sequence are merged under the most common genes and DNA. TCRdb, rather than the study authors, made the V and J calls. This sample is represented by about 320,000 distinct CDR3 sequences; roughly 24% of them were singletons. Around 0.74% of the sample comes from the top ten.

The germline V gene provides CDR1 MNHEY and CDR2 SVGAGI. The CDR3 contains 17 residues, cysteine and phenylalanine counted. Left in the record is the CDR3 DNA by itself, 51 bases read in frame from the first base. General conclusions and limits of the study: Roughly 2.8 recovered TCR RNA copies per cell were obtained by modeling, versus about 10 by digital PCR, implying a capture efficiency of about 30%. A single cell's worth of spiked-in Jurkat TCR RNA was reported detectable even among about a million naive CD8 T cells. In CMV-specific effector cells, clones with more than 20 RNA copies accounted for over 97% of molecules, whereas in naive cells such clones accounted for under 1%. The naive libraries included spiked-in Jurkat TCR RNA (around nine copies' worth), and this Jurkat TCR RNA is not part of the donor repertoire. When barcode sub-clustering was not used, chimeric consensus sequences inflated TCR diversity, with chimeras reaching as high as 47%. Highly expanded clone sizes could be underestimated because identical TCR molecules may share a barcode.

Naive CD8 T cell libraries were made from roughly 20,000 to 1,000,000 sorted cells using 10%, 30% or 50% of purified RNA. Naive CD8 T cells, defined as CD8+CD4-CCR7+CD45RA+, were FACS-sorted into RLT Plus buffer on a BD FACSAria II. Detection sensitivity was tested by spiking Jurkat RNA equal to some 11 TCR copies' worth into samples containing about 20,000-1,000,000 naive CD8 T cells. CD8 T cells were enriched with RosetteSep CD8+ T Cell Enrichment Cocktail and Ficoll-Paque, followed by ACK red cell lysis. The sequenced material came from naive CD8+ T cells from blood, with Jurkat cell RNA spiked in. The intended sense of this specimen's cell subset or site label: FACS-sorted CD8+CD4-CCR7+CD45RA+ naive T cells. The sequence joins TRBV6-5 to TRBJ2-6; TRBD1 matches 9 bases in the middle. The receptor comes from a human donor in good health. Some libraries in this study had Jurkat cell RNA spiked in. The encoded CDR3 is CASMGQGLFSGANALTF. The DNA sequence is given as TGTGCCAGCATGGGACAGGGCTTATTCTCTGGGGCCAACGCCCTGACTTTC.